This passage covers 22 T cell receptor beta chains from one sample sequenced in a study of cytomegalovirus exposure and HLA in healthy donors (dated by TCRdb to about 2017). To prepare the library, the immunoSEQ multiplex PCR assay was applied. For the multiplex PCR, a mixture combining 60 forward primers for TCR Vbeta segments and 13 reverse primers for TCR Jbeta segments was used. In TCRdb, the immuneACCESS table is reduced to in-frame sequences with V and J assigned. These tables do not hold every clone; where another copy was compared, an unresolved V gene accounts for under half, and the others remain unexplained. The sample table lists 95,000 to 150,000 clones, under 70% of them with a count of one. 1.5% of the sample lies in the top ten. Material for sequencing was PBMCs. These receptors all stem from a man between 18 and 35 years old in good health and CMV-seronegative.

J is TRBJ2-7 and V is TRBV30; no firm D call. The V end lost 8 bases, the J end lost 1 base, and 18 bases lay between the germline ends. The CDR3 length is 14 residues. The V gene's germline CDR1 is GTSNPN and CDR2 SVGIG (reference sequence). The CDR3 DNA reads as TGTGCCCTCTTCACCCGTGTCGGGTCCTACGAGCAGTACTTC. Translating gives CALFTRVGSYEQYF.

CDR3 nucleotide sequence: TGTGCCAGCAGTACCCGGACAAGGGTCAACTATGGCTACACCTTC. Protein sequence: CASSTRTRVNYGYTF. V gene TRBV6-5 combines with J gene TRBJ1-2; possible D gene TRBD1, 5 bases. V lost 5 bases, J lost 2 bases, and 15 bases lay in between. CDR1 MNHEY and CDR2 SVGAGI come from the germline V gene. This CDR3 spans 15 amino acids.

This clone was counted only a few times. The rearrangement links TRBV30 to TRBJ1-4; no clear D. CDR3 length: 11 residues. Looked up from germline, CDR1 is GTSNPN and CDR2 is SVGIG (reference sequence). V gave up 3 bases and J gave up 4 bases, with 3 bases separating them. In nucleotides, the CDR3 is TGTGCCTGGAGCCTTAATGAAAAACTGTTTTTT. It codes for CAWSLNEKLFF.

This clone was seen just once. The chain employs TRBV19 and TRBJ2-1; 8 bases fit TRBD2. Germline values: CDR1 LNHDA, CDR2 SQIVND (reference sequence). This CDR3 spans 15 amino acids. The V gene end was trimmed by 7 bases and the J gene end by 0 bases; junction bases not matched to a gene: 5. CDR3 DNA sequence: TGTGCCAGTACTAAAAGCGGGGGCTCCTACAATGAGCAGTTCTTC. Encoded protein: CASTKSGGSYNEQFF.

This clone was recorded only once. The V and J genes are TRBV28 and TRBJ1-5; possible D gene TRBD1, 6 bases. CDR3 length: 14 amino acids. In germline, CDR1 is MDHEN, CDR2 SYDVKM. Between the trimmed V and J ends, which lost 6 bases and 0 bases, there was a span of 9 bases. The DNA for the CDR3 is TGTGCCAGCAGCCAGACAGGTAGCAATCAGCCCCAGCATTTT. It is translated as CASSQTGSNQPQHF.

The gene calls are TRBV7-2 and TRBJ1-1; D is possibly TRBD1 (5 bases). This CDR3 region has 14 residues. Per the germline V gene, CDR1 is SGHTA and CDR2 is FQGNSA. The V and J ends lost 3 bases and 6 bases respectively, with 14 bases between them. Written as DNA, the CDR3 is TGTGCCAGCAGCTTTGATTTGGGGGGAGCTGAAGCTTTCTTT. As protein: CASSFDLGGAEAFF.

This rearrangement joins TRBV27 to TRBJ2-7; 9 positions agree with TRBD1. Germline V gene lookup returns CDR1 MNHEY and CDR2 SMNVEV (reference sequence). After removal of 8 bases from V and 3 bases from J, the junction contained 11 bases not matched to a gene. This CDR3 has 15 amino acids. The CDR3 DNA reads TGTGCCAGCGTGGGGACCGGGACAGGGAACTACGAGCAGTACTTC. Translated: CASVGTGTGNYEQYF.

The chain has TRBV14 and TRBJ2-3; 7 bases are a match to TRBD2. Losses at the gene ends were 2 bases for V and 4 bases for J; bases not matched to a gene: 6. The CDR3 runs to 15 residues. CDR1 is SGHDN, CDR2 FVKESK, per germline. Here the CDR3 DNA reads TGTGCCAGCAGCCAATGGTCTAGCGGTGCAGATACGCAGTATTTT. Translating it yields CASSQWSSGADTQYF.

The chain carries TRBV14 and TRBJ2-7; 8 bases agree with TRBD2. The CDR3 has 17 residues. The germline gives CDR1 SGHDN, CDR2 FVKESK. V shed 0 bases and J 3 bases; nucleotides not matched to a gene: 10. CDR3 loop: CASSQDRGRGAFYEQYF. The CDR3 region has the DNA TGTGCCAGCAGCCAAGATCGAGGGCGGGGGGCTTTCTACGAGCAGTACTTC.

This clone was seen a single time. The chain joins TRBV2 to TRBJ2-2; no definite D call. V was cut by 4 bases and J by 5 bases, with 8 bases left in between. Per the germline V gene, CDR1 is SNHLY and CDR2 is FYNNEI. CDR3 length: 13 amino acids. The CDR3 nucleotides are TGTGCCAGCAGTGTTTTCGAGACCGGGGAGCTGTTTTTT. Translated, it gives CASSVFETGELFF. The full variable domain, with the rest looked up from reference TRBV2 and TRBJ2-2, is EPEVTQTPSHQVTQMGQEVILRCVPISNHLYFYWYRQILGQKVEFLVSFYNNEISEKSEIFDDQFSVERPDGSNFTLKIRSTKLEDSAMYFCASSVFETGELFFGEGSRLTVL.

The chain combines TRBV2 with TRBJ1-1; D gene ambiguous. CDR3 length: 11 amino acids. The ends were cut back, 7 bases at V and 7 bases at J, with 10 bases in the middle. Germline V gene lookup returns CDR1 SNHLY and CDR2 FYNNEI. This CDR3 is CASIGVGEAFF. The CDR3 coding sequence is TGTGCCAGCATTGGAGTGGGTGAAGCTTTCTTT.

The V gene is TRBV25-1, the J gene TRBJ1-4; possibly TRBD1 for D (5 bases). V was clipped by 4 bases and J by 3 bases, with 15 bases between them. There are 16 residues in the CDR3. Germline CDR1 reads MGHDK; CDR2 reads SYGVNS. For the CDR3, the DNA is TGTGCCAGCAGTGGGCTGGGGACTCCGGCTAATGAAAAACTGTTTTTT. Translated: CASSGLGTPANEKLFF.

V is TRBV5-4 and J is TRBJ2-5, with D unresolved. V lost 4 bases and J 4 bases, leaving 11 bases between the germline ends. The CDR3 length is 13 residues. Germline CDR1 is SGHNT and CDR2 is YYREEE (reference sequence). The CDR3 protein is CASSPGNPETQYF. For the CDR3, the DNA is TGTGCCAGCAGCCCCGGTAATCCAGAGACCCAGTACTTC.

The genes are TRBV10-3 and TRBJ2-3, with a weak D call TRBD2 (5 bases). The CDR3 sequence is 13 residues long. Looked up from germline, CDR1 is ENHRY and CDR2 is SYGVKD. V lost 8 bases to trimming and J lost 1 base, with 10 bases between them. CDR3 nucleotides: TGTGCCATCCTAGCCGGCGGCACAGATACGCAGTATTTT. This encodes CAILAGGTDTQYF.

DNA for the CDR3: TGCAGCGTTGGTTTTTTGGGCGGGGCGAACACCGGGGAGCTGTTTTTT. Amino acid sequence: CSVGFLGGANTGELFF. This chain links TRBV29-1 with TRBJ2-2, with D possibly matching TRBD2 (6 bases). Germline V CDR1 and CDR2: SQVTM, ANQGSEA. This CDR3 is built from 16 residues. Between the trimmed V and J ends, which lost 4 bases and 0 bases, there was a span of 15 bases.

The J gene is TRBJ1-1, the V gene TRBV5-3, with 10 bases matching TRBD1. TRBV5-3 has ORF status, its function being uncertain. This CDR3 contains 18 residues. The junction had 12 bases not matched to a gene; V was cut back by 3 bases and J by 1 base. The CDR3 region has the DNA TGTGCCAGAAGCTCCCGGGACAGGGGTGTATTAGGGAACACTGAAGCTTTCTTT. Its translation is CARSSRDRGVLGNTEAFF.

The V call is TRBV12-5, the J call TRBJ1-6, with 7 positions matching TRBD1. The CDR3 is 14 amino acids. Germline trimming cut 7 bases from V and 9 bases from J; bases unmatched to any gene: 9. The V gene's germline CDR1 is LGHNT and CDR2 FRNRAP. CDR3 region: CASAPGQPLSPLHF. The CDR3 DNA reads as TGTGCTAGTGCCCCGGGACAGCCACTTTCACCCCTCCACTTT.

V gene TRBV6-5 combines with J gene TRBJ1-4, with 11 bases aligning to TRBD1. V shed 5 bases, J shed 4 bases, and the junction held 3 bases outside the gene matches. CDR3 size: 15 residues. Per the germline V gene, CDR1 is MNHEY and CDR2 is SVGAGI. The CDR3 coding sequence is TGTGCCAGCAGTACGGGGACAGGGGGTAATGAAAAACTGTTTTTT. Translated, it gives CASSTGTGGNEKLFF.

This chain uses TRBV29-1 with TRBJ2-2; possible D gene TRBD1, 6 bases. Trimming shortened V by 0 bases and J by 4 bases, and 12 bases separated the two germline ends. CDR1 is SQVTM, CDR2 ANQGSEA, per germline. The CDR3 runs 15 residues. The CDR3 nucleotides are TGCAGCGTTGAAGAAGACAGGCTTGGCACCGGGGAGCTGTTTTTT. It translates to CSVEEDRLGTGELFF.

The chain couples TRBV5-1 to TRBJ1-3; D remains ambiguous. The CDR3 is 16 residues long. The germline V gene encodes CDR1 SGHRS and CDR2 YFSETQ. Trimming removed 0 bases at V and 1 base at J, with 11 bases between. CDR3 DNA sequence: TGCGCCAGCAGCTTGGAGGGAGGATCATCTGGAAACACCATATATTTT. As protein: CASSLEGGSSGNTIYF.

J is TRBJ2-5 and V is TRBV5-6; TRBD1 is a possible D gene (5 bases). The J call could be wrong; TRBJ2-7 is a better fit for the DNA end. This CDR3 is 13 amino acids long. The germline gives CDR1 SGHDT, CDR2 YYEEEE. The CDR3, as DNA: TGTGCCAGCAGCCTCAGGGTCCCCAACGAGCAGTACTTC. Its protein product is CASSLRVPNEQYF.

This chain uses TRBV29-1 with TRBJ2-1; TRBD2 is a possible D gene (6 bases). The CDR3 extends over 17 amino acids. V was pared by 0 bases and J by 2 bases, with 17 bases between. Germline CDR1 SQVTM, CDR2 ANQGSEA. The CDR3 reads CSVEDKGSGLAYNEQFF. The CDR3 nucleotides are TGCAGCGTTGAAGATAAGGGTAGCGGACTGGCCTACAATGAGCAGTTCTTC.